This T cell receptor beta chain was captured in a study of OX40 agonist ivuxolimab in advanced cancers. Study at large: In this cohort, patients received ivuxolimab, an agonistic anti-OX40 (CD134) antibody. Previous treatment with anti-PD-1, anti-PD-L1 or anti-CTLA-4 therapy was allowed; about 40% had received some.

This CDR3 has 20 amino acids. Germline loops: CDR1 MRHNA, CDR2 SNTAGT. V was cut by 0 bases and J by 4 bases, with 25 bases left in between. For this clone: No antigen is known for it.

Study-wide points: The mean number of expanded clones was higher in CD8+ T cells than in CD4+.

Blood sampling was done at baseline, cycle 4 day 1, and cycle 7 day 1. Assay: immunoSEQ multiplex PCR; the TCRdb copy retains only in-frame clones and omits some. The sample contains tens of thousands of clones, nearly 90% of which appear only once. Sample: CD4+ or CD8+ T cells sorted from blood, taken in a trial of the OX40 agonist ivuxolimab. The receptor's source is an adult with an advanced solid tumor such as melanoma, head and neck, liver or kidney cancer. V and J are TRBV6-4 and TRBJ1-5, with D possibly matching TRBD1 (6 bases). The CDR3 bases are TGTGCCAGCAGTGACTCCTTCCGACAGGCAAGGTGTAGGGGAAATCAGCCCCAGCATTTT. This sequence encodes CASSDSFRQARCRGNQPQHF.